The clone carrying this TCR beta chain has ten or more counts. What it binds is unknown. An oligonucleotide containing a UMI was ligated to the 3' end of TCR cDNA. Whole-blood samples were roughly 2.3 ml of peripheral blood from healthy adult volunteers. Cells were not sorted; total RNA input targeted 1 to 1000 ng. This entry belongs to a study of naive and memory T cell subsets. The CDR3 runs 13 residues. Trimming cost V 3 bases and J 10 bases, with 11 bases left between them. Germline V gene data show CDR1 as SGDLS and CDR2 as YYNGEE. Amplification of ligated cDNA took four PCR rounds with SP2 and nested alpha and beta constant primers. For blood and skin samples, reverse transcription used TCR alpha and beta constant primers. TCRdb called the 5' RACE reads again in MiXCR, with one record for every CDR3 protein. The sample carries more than 45,000 distinct CDR3 sequences, under 8.5% recorded once. The study, taken as a whole, reports: Potentially, T cell activation and differentiation skew this RNA-based measurement.

This TCR derives from a male donor in good health. This chain uses TRBV9 with TRBJ1-6, with D possibly being TRBD1 (6 bases). In nucleotides, the CDR3 is TGTGCCAGCAGCGAAGGGGGGGACTCACCCCTCCACTTT. It translates to CASSEGGDSPLHF.